The rows below give T cell receptor beta chains drawn from one sample of a study of shared clonotypes between healthy human individuals. Sequencing used immunoSEQ multiplex PCR; TCRdb keeps in-frame clones, though not all of them. The sample records a few million clones, over 85% being singletons. The sequenced sample consisted of naive CD4+ T cells from PBMCs. The receptors were sampled from a man younger than 35 in good health. Some clones in this sample may be carry-over from other donors' samples. CDR3s include the opening cysteine and the closing phenylalanine or tryptophan. A D gene is named only where the DNA matches it firmly. Only part of the rows carry a size: once, few, many, or a class if the clone is expanded.

-	TRBV28	few	TRBJ1-5	TGTGCCAGCAGTTTAACAGGGAATCAGCCCCAGCATTTT	CASSLTGNQPQHF
-	TRBV28	-	TRBJ1-2	TGTGCCAGCAGCCTGTGGGGAGGGGCCATTGATGGCTACACCTTC	CASSLWGGAIDGYTF
TRBD2	TRBV5-1	-	TRBJ2-2	TGCGCCAGCCGGTTTTTAGCGGGAACCGGGGAGCTGTTTTTT	CASRFLAGTGELFF
TRBD2	TRBV11-2	-	TRBJ2-3	TGTGCCAGCAGCATCGGGACTAGCGGGACCTATACGCAGTATTTT	CASSIGTSGTYTQYF
TRBD2	TRBV6-5	-	TRBJ2-3	TGTGCCAGCAGGTTGGGAGGGACCACAGATACGCAGTATTTT	CASRLGGTTDTQYF
-	TRBV7-3	-	TRBJ2-7	TGTGCCAGCAGCAGGAACCGGGATACCGAGCAGTACTTC	CASSRNRDTEQYF
-	TRBV5-1	-	TRBJ1-3	TGCGCCAACGAGGACTGCGAGGACACCATATATTTT	CANEDCEDTIYF
TRBD1	TRBV28	-	TRBJ1-3	TGTGCCAGCACTCTACAGGGGAACACCATATATTTT	CASTLQGNTIYF
-	TRBV5-3	-	TRBJ2-7	TGTGCCAGACCAGGGTCGGGCTTAATGACACAGGGAAGCTCTGGGTCCTACGAGCAGTACTTC	CARPGSGLMTQGSSGSYEQYF
TRBD1	TRBV6-1	-	TRBJ2-7	TGTGCCAGCAGTTCCGGACAGGGGGCCTACGAGCAGTACTTC	CASSSGQGAYEQYF
-	TRBV28	-	TRBJ1-2	TGTGCCAGCAGTCAAATCCCGGGGGCCATATATGGCTACACCTTC	CASSQIPGAIYGYTF
-	TRBV5-4	-	TRBJ1-1	TGTGCCAGCAGCCCACAGATCAGGGCAGACACTGAAGCTTTCTTT	CASSPQIRADTEAFF
TRBD2	TRBV5-1	-	TRBJ2-4	TGCGCCAGCAGCTCGGGAGGGCCGGAGAACATTCAGTACTTC	CASSSGGPENIQYF
TRBD2	TRBV2	-	TRBJ2-5	TGTGCCAGCAGTCCGCCGGGACTAGCGGGAGTGGAGACCCAGTACTTC	CASSPPGLAGVETQYF
-	TRBV5-1	-	TRBJ2-3	TGCGCCAGCAGCTTGATTGTGACAGATACGCAGTATTTT	CASSLIVTDTQYF
-	TRBV19	-	TRBJ1-4	TGTGCCAGTACAGCCATGGGGAATGAAAAACTGTTTTTT	CASTAMGNEKLFF
-	TRBV14	-	TRBJ1-5	TGTGCCAGCAGCCAAGGGGAATTTCAGCCCCAGCATTTT	CASSQGEFQPQHF
-	TRBV5-1	-	TRBJ2-1	TGCGCCAGCAGCTTCCAGGGGCTCAATGAGCAGTTCTTC	CASSFQGLNEQFF
TRBD1	TRBV30	-	TRBJ2-7	TGTGCCTGGAGTAGACAGGGCCCGAGCTCCTACGAGCAGTACTTC	CAWSRQGPSSYEQYF
-	TRBV15	-	TRBJ1-4	TGTGCCACCAGCAGGTTACCCGGGGTGGGTGATGAAAAACTGTTTTTT	CATSRLPGVGDEKLFF
TRBD2	TRBV5-1	-	TRBJ2-3	TGCGCCAGCAGCTTGGGAGTGGGACTAGCGGGACGGGCAGATACGCAGTATTTT	CASSLGVGLAGRADTQYF
-	TRBV7-6	-	TRBJ1-2	TGTGCCAGCAGCCTGGGCGAGGTAAGGCTCTCTGGCTACACCTTC	CASSLGEVRLSGYTF
-	TRBV2	once	TRBJ2-3	TGTGCCAGCGTCCCCCTCCTGGCCACAGATACGCAGTATTTT	CASVPLLATDTQYF
-	TRBV7-3	few	TRBJ1-2	TGTGCCAGCAGCCCAAAGGCAGGCTCTTATGGCTACACCTTC	CASSPKAGSYGYTF